Below are 5 T cell receptor beta chains sequenced from a single sample in a study of response to subunit inactivated influenza vaccine (dated by TCRdb to the late 2010s). Receptor amplification or capture employed RT-PCR. The sample was run on an Illumina HiSeq 2500. The public reads were reprocessed in TCRdb via fastp at Q25 and MiXCR, keeping in-frame beta chains. For every CDR3 protein sequence, its rows merge into one entry that carries the most common genes and DNA. Across this sample there are around 500,000 distinct CDR3 sequences, with around 9.9% seen only once. The top ten clones comprise about an eighth of the sample. Reading the label with the study, this specimen's time point is: 45 days after influenza vaccine administration. Sequenced material: PBMCs from blood, taken 35 to 45 days after vaccination. These receptors all stem from a man aged 45-60 years who received an inactivated influenza vaccine. Donor details come from another sample of the same person, matched by shared clones.

The chain has TRBV20-1 and TRBJ2-1; 12 bases match TRBD2. Trimming cost V 6 bases and J 10 bases; bases outside gene matches: 7. Germline V gives CDR1 DFQATT, CDR2 SNEGSKA (reference sequence). The CDR3 has 13 residues. This chain's CDR3 is CSARLAGGLEQFF. CDR3 coding DNA: TGCAGTGCCCGGCTAGCGGGAGGGCTAGAGCAGTTCTTC.

This clonotype has only a few counts. The V gene is TRBV6-5, the J gene TRBJ2-7; TRBD1 aligns across 8 bases. CDR1 is MNHEY, CDR2 SVGAGI, per germline. J lost 2 bases, V lost 0 bases, and 6 bases had no gene match. The CDR3 runs 16 residues. This CDR3 is CASSYSSGTGTYEQYF. In DNA, the CDR3 is TGTGCCAGCAGTTACTCATCCGGGACAGGTACCTACGAGCAGTACTTC.

This clonotype was observed a handful of times. The chain carries TRBV29-1 and TRBJ2-1; 7 bases are shared with TRBD2. The CDR3 spans 13 residues. V shed 2 bases, J shed 9 bases, and the junction held 7 bases outside the gene matches. Germline CDR1 and CDR2: SQVTM and ANQGSEA. The CDR3: CSVESTREAEQFF. The CDR3 DNA follows: TGCAGCGTTGAATCTACCCGGGAGGCTGAGCAGTTCTTC.

A few counts support this clonotype. The V call is TRBV5-1, the J call TRBJ2-5; 12 bases are shared with TRBD2. Germline CDR1 and CDR2: SGHRS and YFSETQ. The CDR3 length is 15 residues. Trimming removed 2 bases from V and 5 bases from J; junction bases left unmatched: 4. The CDR3 DNA is TGCGCCAGCAGCTTTCAACTAGCGGGGGGTGAGACCCAGTACTTC. Translated: CASSFQLAGGETQYF.

This clonotype was detected only once. The rearrangement links TRBV6-1 to TRBJ1-1; the D is unclear. Trimming removed 6 bases at V and 4 bases at J, with 18 bases between. Per the germline V gene, CDR1 is MNHNS and CDR2 is SASEGT. The CDR3 has 15 amino acids. The CDR3 DNA reads TGTGCCAGCAGCATAGGACCGGGTGGTGGCACTGAAGCTTTCTTT. Protein product: CASSIGPGGGTEAFF.